The clone carrying this TCR beta chain has just one count. The data belong to a study of blood T cell repertoires in COVID-19. Sequencing used immunoSEQ multiplex PCR; TCRdb keeps in-frame clones, though not all of them. The repertoire has under 300,000 clones, approximately 90% of them found once; the top ten carry approximately 3.3%. The source material was peripheral blood. This receptor was taken from a woman in her thirties or forties with acute or convalescent COVID-19.

The CDR3 bases are TGCGCCAGCAGCCAAGTCGACTCCACAGGGCGAAATGGCTACACCTTC. It is translated as CASSQVDSTGRNGYTF. This chain joins TRBV4-1 and TRBJ1-2; tentatively, D is TRBD1 (6 bases). The V end lost 1 base, the J end lost 6 bases, and 18 bases lay between the germline ends. Germline CDR1 and CDR2: MGHRA and YSYEKL. This CDR3 is built from 16 residues.